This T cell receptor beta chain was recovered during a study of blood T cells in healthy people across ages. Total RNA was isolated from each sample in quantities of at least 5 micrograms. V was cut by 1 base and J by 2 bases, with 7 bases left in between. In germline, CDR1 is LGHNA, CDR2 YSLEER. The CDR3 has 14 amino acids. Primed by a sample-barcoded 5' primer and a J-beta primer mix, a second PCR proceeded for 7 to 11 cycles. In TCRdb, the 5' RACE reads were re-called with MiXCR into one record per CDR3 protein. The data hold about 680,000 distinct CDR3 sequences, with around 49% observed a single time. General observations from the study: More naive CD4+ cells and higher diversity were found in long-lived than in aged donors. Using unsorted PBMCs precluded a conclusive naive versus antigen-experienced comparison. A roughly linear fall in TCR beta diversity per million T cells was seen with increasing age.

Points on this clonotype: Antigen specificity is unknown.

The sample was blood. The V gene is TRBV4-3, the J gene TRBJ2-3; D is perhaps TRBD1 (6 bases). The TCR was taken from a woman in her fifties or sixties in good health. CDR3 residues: CASSQGDTTDTQYF. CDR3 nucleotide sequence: TGCGCCAGCAGCCAAGGGGACACCACAGATACGCAGTATTTT.